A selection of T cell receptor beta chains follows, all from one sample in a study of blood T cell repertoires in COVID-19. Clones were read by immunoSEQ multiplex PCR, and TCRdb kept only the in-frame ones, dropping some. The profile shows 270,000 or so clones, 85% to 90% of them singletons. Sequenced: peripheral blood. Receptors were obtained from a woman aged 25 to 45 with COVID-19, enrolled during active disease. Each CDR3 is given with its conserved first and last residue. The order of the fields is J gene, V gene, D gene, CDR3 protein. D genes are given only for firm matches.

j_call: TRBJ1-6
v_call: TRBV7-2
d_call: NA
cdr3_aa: CASSLGTVTSPLHF

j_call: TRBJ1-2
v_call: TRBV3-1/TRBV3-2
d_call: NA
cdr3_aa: CASSHSVGPGYTF

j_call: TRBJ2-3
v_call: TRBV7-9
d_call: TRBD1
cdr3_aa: CASLGTVKDTQYF

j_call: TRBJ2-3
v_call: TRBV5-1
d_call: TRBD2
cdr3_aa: CASSWITSGGGTDTQYF

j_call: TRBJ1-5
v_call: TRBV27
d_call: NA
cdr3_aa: CASTLAEEGNQPQHF

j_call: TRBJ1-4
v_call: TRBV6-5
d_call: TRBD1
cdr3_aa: CASTSDRAFNEKLFF

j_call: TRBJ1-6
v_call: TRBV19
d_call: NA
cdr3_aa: CASSIWTRLAALHF

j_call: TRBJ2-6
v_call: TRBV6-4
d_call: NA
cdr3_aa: CASSDSLASSGANVLTF

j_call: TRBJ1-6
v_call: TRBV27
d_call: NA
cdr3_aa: CASSGLGQGSSPLHF

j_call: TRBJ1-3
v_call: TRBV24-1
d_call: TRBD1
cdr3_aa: CARPGTGKIHGNTIYF

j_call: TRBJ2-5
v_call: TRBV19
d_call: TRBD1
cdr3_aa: CASSPKSRGQGLRETQYF

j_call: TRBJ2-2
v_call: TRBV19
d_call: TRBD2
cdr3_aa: CASTVNVGGTGELFF

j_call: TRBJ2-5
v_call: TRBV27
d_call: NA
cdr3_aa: CASSSLIGVSQETQYF

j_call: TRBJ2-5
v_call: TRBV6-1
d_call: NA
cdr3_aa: CASSEDPSRETQYF

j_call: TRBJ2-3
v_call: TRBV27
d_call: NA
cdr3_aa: CASSIQVLSSTDTQYF

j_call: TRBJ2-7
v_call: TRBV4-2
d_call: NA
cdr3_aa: CASSPGDSSYEQYF

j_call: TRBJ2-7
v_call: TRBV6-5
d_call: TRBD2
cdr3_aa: CASSPPGLARNEQYF

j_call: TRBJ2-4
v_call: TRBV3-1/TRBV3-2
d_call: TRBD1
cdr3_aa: CASSQSAGGWNIQYF

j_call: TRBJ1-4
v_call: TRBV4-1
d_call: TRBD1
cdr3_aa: CASSPDRASDEKLFF

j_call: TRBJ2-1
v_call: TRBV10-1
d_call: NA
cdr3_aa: CASRRGGGRYNEQFF

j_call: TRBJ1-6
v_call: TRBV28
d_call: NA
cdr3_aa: CASSIPGVYNSPLHF

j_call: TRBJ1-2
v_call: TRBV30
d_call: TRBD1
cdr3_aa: CALGTGVYGYTF

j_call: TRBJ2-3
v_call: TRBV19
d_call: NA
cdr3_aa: CASSNLIGGTDTQYF

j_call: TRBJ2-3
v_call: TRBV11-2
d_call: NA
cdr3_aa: CASSYISGLRTDTQYF

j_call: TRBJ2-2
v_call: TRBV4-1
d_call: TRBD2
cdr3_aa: CASSQDGGGADTGELFF

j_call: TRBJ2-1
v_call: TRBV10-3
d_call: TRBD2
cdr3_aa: CAIKTSGGDSYNEQFF

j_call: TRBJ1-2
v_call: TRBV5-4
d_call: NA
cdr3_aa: CASSLRSGYTF

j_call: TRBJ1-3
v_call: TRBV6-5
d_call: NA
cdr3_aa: CASGNGGPGNTIYF

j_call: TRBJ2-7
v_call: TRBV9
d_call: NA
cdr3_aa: CASSFSGTSYEQYF

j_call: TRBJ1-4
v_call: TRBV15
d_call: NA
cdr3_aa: CATSSGRGLGEKLFF

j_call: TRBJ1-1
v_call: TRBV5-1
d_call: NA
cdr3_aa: CASSLAKNTEAFF

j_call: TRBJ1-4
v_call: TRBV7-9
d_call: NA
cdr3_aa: CASSPWEANEKLFF

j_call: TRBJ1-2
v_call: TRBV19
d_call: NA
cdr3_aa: CASSISGSLYGYTF

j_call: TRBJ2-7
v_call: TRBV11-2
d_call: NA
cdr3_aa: CASSLEDRYEQYF

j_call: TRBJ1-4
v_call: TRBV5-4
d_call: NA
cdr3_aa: CASSAAPGGEKLFF

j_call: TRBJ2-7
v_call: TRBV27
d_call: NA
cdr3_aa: CASSLSGSFTYEQYF

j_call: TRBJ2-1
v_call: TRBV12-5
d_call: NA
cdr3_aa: CASGSPQEDEQFF

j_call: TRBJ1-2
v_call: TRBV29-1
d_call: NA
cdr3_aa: CSVTGTPNYGYTF

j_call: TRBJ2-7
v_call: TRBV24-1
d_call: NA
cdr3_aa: CATRREQYF

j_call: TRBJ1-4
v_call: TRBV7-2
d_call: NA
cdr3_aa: CASNANRGEKLFF

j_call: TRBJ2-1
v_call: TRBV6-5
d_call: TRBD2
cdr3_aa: CASNPGLAGVWQFF

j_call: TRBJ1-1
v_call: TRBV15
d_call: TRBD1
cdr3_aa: CATSFGGQGATEAFF

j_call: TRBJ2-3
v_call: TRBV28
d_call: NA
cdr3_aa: CASSLRAYRLGRATDTQYF